The TCR beta chain described here comes from a study of T cell changes during pregnancy in multiple sclerosis. Trimming cost V 5 bases and J 6 bases; bases outside gene matches: 6. This CDR3 spans 13 amino acids. Per germline, CDR1 SGHVS and CDR2 FNYEAQ. Only in-frame clones appear in the TCRdb table, and some are missing; sequencing was by immunoSEQ multiplex PCR. The repertoire holds more than 55,000 clones, with approximately 94% as singletons. In its sample, this clone was seen once. The chain has TRBV7-6 and TRBJ2-7; 8 nucleotides align to TRBD1. The sequencing used CD8+ T cells from peripheral blood mononuclear cells, collected in the third trimester of pregnancy. This sequence originates from a female donor with multiple sclerosis, enrolled in a pregnancy study. DNA for the CDR3: TGTGCCAGCAGCGCAGGACAGGGTACCGAGCAGTACTTC. Translation: CASSAGQGTEQYF. The whole variable domain, remainder taken from reference TRBV7-6 and TRBJ2-7, is GAGVSQSPRYKVTKRGQDVALRCDPISGHVSLYWYRQALGQGPEFLTYFNYEAQQDKSGLPNDRFSAERPEGSISTLTIQRTEQRDSAMYRCASSAGQGTEQYFGPGTRLTVT.